Following are 26 T cell receptor beta chains from one sample sequenced in a study of CD8 T cells in Susac syndrome. Random hexamers served to reverse transcribe roughly 0.45 to 1 ug RNA. MiXCR, run by TCRdb on the immunoSEQ multiplex PCR reads, gives a single entry per CDR3 protein. The sample has under 200,000 distinct CDR3 sequences; more than 90% are singletons. Sequenced: CD4+ T cells from PBMCs. Receptors were obtained from a human donor in good health.

The rearrangement links TRBV29-1 to TRBJ2-5; possibly TRBD2 for D (5 bases). Germline lookup yields CDR1 SQVTM and CDR2 ANQGSEA. The CDR3 extends over 14 amino acids. The V and J ends lost 7 bases and 1 base respectively, with 16 bases between them. The CDR3 DNA reads TGCAGCGCAAAAGTTGGCAGCGGCCAAGAGACCCAGTACTTC. Protein product: CSAKVGSGQETQYF.

The rearrangement links TRBV4-3 to TRBJ1-6, with 8 bases fitting TRBD1. Germline CDR1 LGHNA, CDR2 YSLEER. Trimming at V came to 2 bases and at J to 7 bases, leaving 4 bases not matched to a gene. The CDR3 is 15 residues long. DNA of the CDR3: TGCGCCAGCAGCCAACAGGGGGCGCGGAATTCACCCCTCCACTTT. Encoded protein: CASSQQGARNSPLHF.

V usage is TRBV28 and J usage is TRBJ1-2; TRBD1 matches 7 bases. This CDR3 has 13 amino acids. V lost 2 bases, J lost 7 bases, and 4 bases stayed unmatched. Germline values: CDR1 MDHEN, CDR2 SYDVKM. The CDR3 reads CASSLAGGRGYTF. In DNA form, the CDR3 reads TGTGCCAGCAGTTTAGCAGGGGGACGTGGCTACACCTTC.

This clonotype has only one observation. The chain has TRBV30 and TRBJ2-3; tentative D call: TRBD2 (6 bases). V was cut by 2 bases and J by 2 bases, with 11 bases left in between. The CDR3 has 14 residues. CDR1 GTSNPN and CDR2 SVGIG come from the germline V gene (reference sequence). The CDR3 DNA reads TGTGCCTGGAGTCCGGGACTGCCCACAGATACGCAGTATTTT. It codes for CAWSPGLPTDTQYF.

This clonotype was counted between two and nine times. The chain recombines TRBV27 with TRBJ2-7; TRBD2 agrees at 9 bases. This CDR3 has 14 residues. Unmatched junction bases numbered 2, after V lost 5 bases and J lost 0 bases. Germline CDR1 reads MNHEY; CDR2 reads SMNVEV (reference sequence). The CDR3 sequence is CASSVSGGSYEQYF. The CDR3 DNA follows: TGTGCCAGCAGTGTTAGCGGGGGCTCCTACGAGCAGTACTTC.

This chain links TRBV14 with TRBJ2-7; 9 nucleotides align to TRBD1. The CDR3 has 14 residues. V shed 4 bases and J 3 bases; nucleotides not matched to a gene: 4. Germline loops: CDR1 SGHDN, CDR2 FVKESK. The CDR3 nucleotides are TGTGCCAGCAGCCGCCGGGGACAGGGCTACGAGCAGTACTTC. As protein: CASSRRGQGYEQYF. Complete variable domain (other parts from reference TRBV14 and TRBJ2-7): EAGVTQFPSHSVIEKGQTVTLRCDPISGHDNLYWYRRVMGKEIKFLLHFVKESKQDESGMPNNRFLAERTGGTYSTLKVQPAELEDSGVYFCASSRRGQGYEQYFGPGTRLTVT.

The rearrangement links TRBV28 to TRBJ2-7; TRBD1 matches at 7 bases. From germline, CDR1 is MDHEN and CDR2 SYDVKM. V lost 6 bases to trimming and J lost 9 bases; unmatched junction nucleotides: 20. CDR3 length: 16 amino acids. CDR3 amino acids: CASRSPGDSMAAGQYF. Here the CDR3 DNA reads TGTGCCAGCAGATCTCCCGGGGACAGTATGGCCGCGGGGCAGTACTTC.

The chain couples TRBV24-1 to TRBJ2-1; 9 bases map to TRBD1. The V and J ends lost 6 bases and 7 bases, in that order; junction bases with no gene match: 12. CDR1 and CDR2 from the germline V gene are KGHDR and SFDVKD. The CDR3 consists of 16 residues. The CDR3 bases are TGTGCCACCAGTTCACCCGGGACAGGGAATATTAATGAGCAGTTCTTC. Its protein is CATSSPGTGNINEQFF.

V gene TRBV2 combines with J gene TRBJ2-7; D gene uncertain. Trimming shortened V by 8 bases and J by 6 bases, and 17 bases separated the two germline ends. Germline CDR1 is SNHLY and CDR2 is FYNNEI. The CDR3 is 13 residues long. In nucleotides, the CDR3 is TGTGCCAGCGACGAGAATCCTTTGGTCGAGCAGTACTTC. Translated: CASDENPLVEQYF. The complete variable domain, with remaining parts taken from reference TRBV2 and TRBJ2-7, reads EPEVTQTPSHQVTQMGQEVILRCVPISNHLYFYWYRQILGQKVEFLVSFYNNEISEKSEIFDDQFSVERPDGSNFTLKIRSTKLEDSAMYFCASDENPLVEQYFGPGTRLTVT.

The CDR3 nucleotides are TGTGCCAGCAGAATAGCGGGGGGACTAAATGAGCAGTTCTTC. This translates into CASRIAGGLNEQFF. The gene calls are TRBV28 and TRBJ2-1; TRBD2 aligns across 10 bases. In germline, CDR1 is MDHEN, CDR2 SYDVKM. J was trimmed by 7 bases and V by 6 bases; bases with no gene match: 6. The CDR3 runs 14 residues.

This clonotype was recorded only once. J is TRBJ1-5 and V is TRBV20-1, with D possibly matching TRBD1 (6 bases). This CDR3 spans 15 amino acids. Trimming removed 1 base from V and 4 bases from J, with 14 bases in between. CDR1 is DFQATT and CDR2 is SNEGSKA in the germline V gene (reference sequence). Here the CDR3 DNA reads TGCAGTGCTAGAGTCGGAGGGACACAAAATCAGCCCCAGCATTTT. Translating gives CSARVGGTQNQPQHF.

Only one count was recorded for this clonotype. The V call is TRBV4-3, the J call TRBJ1-6; 7 nucleotides align to TRBD1. The CDR3 has 14 amino acids. The V gene's germline CDR1 is LGHNA and CDR2 YSLEER. With 4 bases clipped from V and 7 bases from J, the junction kept 4 bases outside the gene matches. CDR3: CASSRWDSNSPLHF. Here the CDR3 DNA reads TGCGCCAGCAGCCGCTGGGACAGCAATTCACCCCTCCACTTT.

This clonotype appeared a single time. This chain joins TRBV3-1 and TRBJ2-7; a possible D gene is TRBD1 (6 bases). Germline assignment: CDR1 LGHDT and CDR2 YNNKEL (reference sequence). This CDR3 spans 14 amino acids. V was pared by 3 bases and J by 2 bases, with 11 bases between. The chain's CDR3 is CASSHRDTAYEQYF. The DNA for the CDR3 is TGTGCCAGCAGCCACAGGGACACAGCCTACGAGCAGTACTTC.

This sequence joins TRBV12-3 or TRBV12-4 and TRBJ2-1; perhaps TRBD1 as D (6 bases). This CDR3 spans 14 amino acids. V was shortened by 6 bases and J by 10 bases, with 19 bases between the two germline ends. CDR3 DNA sequence: TGTGCCAGCAGGTCTAACACAGGGAGTGTGGAGCAGTTCTTC. As protein: CASRSNTGSVEQFF.

Only a few counts were recorded for this clonotype. The chain has TRBV7-9 and TRBJ2-7; D not resolved. The CDR3 has 11 amino acids. V lost 2 bases to trimming and J lost 5 bases, with 4 bases between them. CDR1 is SEHNR and CDR2 is FQNEAQ in the germline V gene (reference sequence). CDR3 sequence: CASSLRNEQYF. The CDR3 DNA sequence: TGTGCCAGCAGCTTAAGGAACGAGCAGTACTTC.

The J gene is TRBJ2-7, the V gene TRBV20-1; 9 bases fit TRBD2. V gave up 3 bases and J gave up 5 bases; unmatched junction bases: 11. This CDR3 has 15 amino acids. Looked up from germline, CDR1 is DFQATT and CDR2 is SNEGSKA (reference sequence). The CDR3 DNA follows: TGCAGTGCTAGTTATCTAGCGGGGATTTCCAACGAGCAGTACTTC. This encodes CSASYLAGISNEQYF.

This chain joins TRBV29-1 and TRBJ1-5; TRBD1 is a possible D gene (6 bases). CDR3 length equals 13 residues. Deletions cut 7 bases from V and 4 bases from J, with 14 bases between. Germline V gene sequence: CDR1 SQVTM, CDR2 ANQGSEA. This CDR3 is CSATQGLNQPQHF. CDR3 DNA: TGCAGCGCCACACAGGGACTTAATCAGCCCCAGCATTTT.

The V gene is TRBV6-6, the J gene TRBJ1-2, with D perhaps TRBD1 (6 bases). Germline assignment: CDR1 MNHNY and CDR2 SVGAGI (reference sequence). Trimming pared 2 bases from V and 6 bases from J, leaving 10 bases between. This CDR3 contains 13 residues. The CDR3 loop reads CASSYGGRNGYTF. CDR3 in DNA: TGTGCCAGCAGTTACGGGGGCAGGAATGGCTACACCTTC.

The chain links TRBV30 to TRBJ1-1; the D is unclear. CDR3 size: 14 residues. V lost 6 bases to trimming and J lost 1 base, with 15 bases between them. Germline V gene lookup returns CDR1 GTSNPN and CDR2 SVGIG (reference sequence). The CDR3 region has the DNA TGTGCCTGTCAAGGGAGGGCCTCGAACACTGAAGCTTTCTTT. Residues: CACQGRASNTEAFF.

V and J are TRBV20-1 and TRBJ2-7; 8 nucleotides line up with TRBD2. The CDR3 has 12 amino acids. J lost 2 bases, V lost 7 bases, and 4 bases had no gene match. Germline CDR1 is DFQATT and CDR2 is SNEGSKA (reference sequence). The CDR3 DNA reads TGCAGTGTTAGGCGGGAGGCCTACGAGCAGTACTTC. This codes for CSVRREAYEQYF.

This chain connects TRBV20-1 to TRBJ1-1; D remains ambiguous. Germline CDR1 reads DFQATT; CDR2 reads SNEGSKA (reference sequence). The CDR3 length is 13 residues. V was clipped by 1 base and J by 1 base, with 7 bases between them. The CDR3 here is CSARGRENTEAFF. Written as DNA, the CDR3 is TGCAGTGCTAGAGGGCGAGAGAACACTGAAGCTTTCTTT.

V is TRBV12-3 or TRBV12-4 and J is TRBJ2-2; D unresolved. V lost 3 bases, J lost 6 bases, and 14 bases lay in between. The CDR3 consists of 15 residues. This chain's CDR3 is CASSFSWRTAGELFF. DNA of the CDR3: TGTGCCAGCAGTTTCTCGTGGCGAACGGCCGGGGAGCTGTTTTTT.

The chain combines TRBV5-4 with TRBJ2-1; D perhaps matches TRBD1 (5 bases). There are 13 residues in the CDR3. Germline assignment: CDR1 SGHNT and CDR2 YYREEE (reference sequence). With 4 bases removed from V and 5 bases from J, the gap between germline ends came to 10 bases. The CDR3 nucleotides are TGTGCCAGCAGCGCGGACACGGACAATGAGCAGTTCTTC. This gives the protein CASSADTDNEQFF.

This clonotype was seen once. The chain recombines TRBV20-1 with TRBJ2-7; TRBD1 matches at 10 bases. There are 15 residues in the CDR3. V shed 5 bases and J 5 bases; nucleotides not matched to a gene: 12. CDR1 is DFQATT, CDR2 SNEGSKA, per germline (reference sequence). The DNA for the CDR3 is TGCAGTGCTTGCTCCGGGACAGGGGTCGGGGACGAGCAGTACTTC. Its translation is CSACSGTGVGDEQYF.

This rearrangement joins TRBV18 to TRBJ2-7; D is undetermined. This CDR3 contains 11 residues. Per the germline V gene, CDR1 is KGHSH and CDR2 is LQKENI. V lost 5 bases and J 5 bases, leaving 7 bases between the germline ends. The CDR3 sequence: CASSSGHEQYF. The CDR3 DNA reads as TGTGCCAGCTCATCTGGCCACGAGCAGTACTTC.

This chain joins TRBV20-1 and TRBJ2-5; TRBD2 agrees at 10 bases. Looked up from germline, CDR1 is DFQATT and CDR2 is SNEGSKA (reference sequence). The CDR3 length is 14 residues. The J segment lost 7 bases and the V segment lost 3 bases, leaving 8 bases of the junction unmatched. In DNA form, the CDR3 reads TGCAGTGCTAGGGCCGGGACTAGCGAAGCGACCCAGTACTTC. Translated, it gives CSARAGTSEATQYF.